This T cell receptor beta chain was profiled in a study of T-cell memory formation after mild COVID-19. Study-level results: Day 15 to 85 contracting clones showed balanced CD4/CD8; later expanders leaned CD4+. Second-wave clones with a day 37 peak had unconfirmed SARS-CoV-2 specificity.

Using constant-segment primers, 5'RACE produced TCR alpha and TCR beta cDNA libraries carrying sample barcodes and UMIs. TCRdb independently ran MiXCR on the 5' RACE reads; one entry per CDR3 protein. Among about 180,000 distinct CDR3 sequences listed, approximately 16% were seen once. Concerning this clonotype: Antigen specificity is unknown.

The V and J ends lost 3 bases and 8 bases respectively, with 12 bases between them. CDR3 length: 13 amino acids. CDR1 SGHTA and CDR2 FQGTGA come from the germline V gene. This sequence was found in an adult woman who had mild COVID-19 (a few samples of this study predate the infection). Cell type and time point are not known. This chain connects TRBV7-3 to TRBJ2-3; D tentatively reads TRBD1 or TRBD2 (5 bases each). The specimen sequenced was PBMCs or a T cell subset sorted from them (not recorded which). Here the CDR3 reads CASSLGDGPTQYF. As DNA, the CDR3 is TGTGCCAGCAGCTTGGGGGACGGCCCTACGCAGTATTTT. The full variable domain, its missing parts supplied by reference TRBV7-3 and TRBJ2-3, is GAGVSQTPSNKVTEKGKYVELRCDPISGHTALYWYRQSLGQGPEFLIYFQGTGAADDSGLPNDRFFAVRPEGSVSTLKIQRTERGDSAVYLCASSLGDGPTQYFGPGTRLTVL.